The 28 T cell receptor beta chains reported below all come from one sample, sequenced in a study of blood T cell repertoires in COVID-19. Repertoires were generated with immunoSEQ multiplex PCR, while TCRdb's copy carries only in-frame clones and drops some. The table lists about 160,000 clones, about 80% of them singletons. Sequenced sample: PBMCs or T cells enriched from blood (not recorded which). The origin of the receptors is an older woman who had recovered from COVID-19.

The chain joins TRBV7-8 to TRBJ2-1, with 7 positions matching TRBD2. This CDR3 has 14 residues. Germline values: CDR1 SGHVS, CDR2 FQNEAQ. Unmatched junction bases numbered 6, after V lost 5 bases and J lost 5 bases. The CDR3 nucleotides read TGTGCCAGCAGCCCGCGGGAGAGCGACAATGAGCAGTTCTTC. Residues: CASSPRESDNEQFF.

The chain joins TRBV4-1 to TRBJ1-6; D is possibly TRBD1 (5 bases). Trimming cost V 1 base and J 0 bases, with 10 bases left between them. This CDR3 is 17 amino acids long. Germline-derived CDR1 and CDR2 are MGHRA and YSYEKL. DNA of the CDR3: TGCGCCAGCAGCCAAGCCCAGCAGGGCTCCTATAATTCACCCCTCCACTTT. This sequence encodes CASSQAQQGSYNSPLHF.

CDR3 in amino acids: CASSFQAGGSETQYF. The CDR3 DNA is TGTGCCAGCAGCTTCCAAGCGGGGGGGTCAGAGACCCAGTACTTC. The chain carries TRBV7-2 and TRBJ2-5; TRBD2 aligns across 10 bases. V lost 3 bases and J lost 4; bases outside the gene matches: 5. The CDR3 has 15 amino acids. Germline-derived CDR1 and CDR2 are SGHTA and FQGNSA.

The chain employs TRBV2 and TRBJ1-4; no clear D. The CDR3 is 12 amino acids. V was clipped by 4 bases and J by 10 bases, with 10 bases between them. Germline CDR1 and CDR2: SNHLY and FYNNEI. The CDR3 sequence is CASSAAGSKLFF. CDR3 in DNA: TGTGCCAGCAGTGCCGCAGGCTCAAAACTGTTTTTT.

V gene TRBV12-3 or TRBV12-4 combines with J gene TRBJ2-3; a weak D match, TRBD1 (5 bases). Trimming pared 6 bases from V and 9 bases from J, leaving 13 bases between. This CDR3 is 12 amino acids long. CDR3 sequence (DNA): TGTGCCAGCAGCCCCCCCAGGGCCACGCAGTATTTT. Translating gives CASSPPRATQYF.

The count of this clone is one. The V and J genes are TRBV7-3 and TRBJ2-2, with TRBD1 as a possible D gene (6 bases). Germline CDR1 reads SGHTA; CDR2 reads FQGTGA. The CDR3 consists of 17 residues. V was shortened by 5 bases and J by 6 bases, with 22 bases between the two germline ends. CDR3 amino acids: CASSPDSGSTRAGELFF. In DNA, the CDR3 is TGTGCCAGCAGCCCGGACAGTGGGAGCACAAGGGCCGGGGAGCTGTTTTTT.

The chain couples TRBV19 to TRBJ1-5; TRBD1 matches 8 bases. V lost 4 bases to trimming and J lost 3 bases; unmatched junction nucleotides: 5. There are 15 residues in the CDR3. Germline V gene data show CDR1 as LNHDA and CDR2 as SQIVND (reference sequence). This CDR3 reads CASSSPRGPNQPQHF. The CDR3, as DNA: TGTGCCAGTAGTAGCCCCAGGGGGCCCAATCAGCCCCAGCATTTT.

The rearrangement uses TRBV5-5 and TRBJ2-7, with TRBD1 identical over 9 bases. The CDR3 totals 15 residues. Germline lookup yields CDR1 SGHKS and CDR2 YYEKEE (reference sequence). The J segment lost 1 base and the V segment lost 4 bases, leaving 6 bases of the junction unmatched. CDR3 sequence: CASSGGQGPSYEQYF. The CDR3 nucleotides read TGTGCCAGCAGCGGGGGACAGGGCCCTTCCTACGAGCAGTACTTC.

The rearrangement links TRBV5-5 to TRBJ2-5; 7 bases match TRBD2. Trimming took 1 base from V and 5 from J; bases not matched to a gene: 5. This CDR3 region has 14 residues. Germline loops: CDR1 SGHKS, CDR2 YYEKEE (reference sequence). In DNA form, the CDR3 reads TGTGCCAGCAGCTTGAGAGGGAGGGAGGAGACCCAGTACTTC. Translation gives CASSLRGREETQYF.

This chain links TRBV6-5 with TRBJ1-2, with 7 bases identical to TRBD1. The germline V gene has CDR1 MNHEY and CDR2 SVGAGI. V trimming: 7 bases; J trimming: 4 bases; junction bases outside the gene matches: 3. The CDR3 covers 12 residues. In DNA form, the CDR3 reads TGTGCCAGCAAGGGGGCTGGCTATGGCTACACCTTC. This codes for CASKGAGYGYTF.

The rearrangement joins TRBV3-1 (or the pseudogene TRBV3-2) to TRBJ1-2; 9 bases are shared with TRBD1. In germline, CDR1 is LGHDT, CDR2 YNNKEL (reference sequence). V shed 4 bases, J shed 6 bases, and the junction held 9 bases outside the gene matches. The CDR3 extends over 15 amino acids. The CDR3 bases are TGTGCCAGCAGCCCGTTCCTACAGGGGGCGGATGGCTACACCTTC. Its translation is CASSPFLQGADGYTF.

CDR3 in amino acids: CASSSYSSADTQYF. For the CDR3, the DNA is TGTGCCAGCAGTTCTTATTCTTCCGCAGATACGCAGTATTTT. V gene TRBV7-3 combines with J gene TRBJ2-3; D uncertain. V lost 6 bases and J 4 bases, leaving 14 bases between the germline ends. CDR1 SGHTA and CDR2 FQGTGA come from the germline V gene. The length of the CDR3 is 14 residues. Filled out from reference TRBV7-3 and TRBJ2-3, the complete variable domain reads GAGVSQTPSNKVTEKGKYVELRCDPISGHTALYWYRQSLGQGPEFLIYFQGTGAADDSGLPNDRFFAVRPEGSVSTLKIQRTERGDSAVYLCASSSYSSADTQYFGPGTRLTVL.

Points on this clone: At one of its ends the junction is not consistent with the germline gene, which may arise from a read error. V usage is TRBV7-2 and J usage is TRBJ1-1; unclear D gene. The CDR3 covers 15 residues. Germline CDR1 is SGHTA and CDR2 is FQGNSA. The CDR3 loop is CASRLDFNLNTEAFF. The CDR3 DNA sequence: TGTGCCAGCAGGTTAGACTTTAATCTGAACACTGAAGCTTTCTTT.

The J gene is TRBJ1-4, the V gene TRBV2; D gene uncertain. CDR1 is SNHLY and CDR2 is FYNNEI in the germline V gene. This CDR3 is built from 12 residues. Trimming pared 6 bases from V and 14 bases from J, leaving 16 bases between. CDR3 amino acids: CASSPRMENLFF. CDR3 sequence (DNA): TGTGCCAGCAGCCCGCGGATGGAGAACCTGTTTTTT.

This sequence joins TRBV28 and TRBJ2-1; TRBD2 matches at 9 bases. V dropped 3 bases and J dropped 5; count of bases not matched to a gene: 5. There are 15 residues in the CDR3. Germline V lookup: CDR1 MDHEN, CDR2 SYDVKM. As DNA, the CDR3 is TGTGCCAGCAGTTTCAATCTAGCGGGGAACAATGAGCAGTTCTTC. It encodes CASSFNLAGNNEQFF.

The chain recombines TRBV7-9 with TRBJ1-5; weak D call: TRBD1 (5 bases). CDR1 is SEHNR and CDR2 is FQNEAQ in the germline V gene (reference sequence). The CDR3 consists of 15 residues. Trimming took 2 bases from V and 1 from J, leaving 9 bases between them. The CDR3 protein is CASSLHKGSNQPQHF. Written as DNA, the CDR3 is TGTGCCAGCAGCTTACATAAGGGGAGCAATCAGCCCCAGCATTTT.

This clone came up once. The rearrangement uses TRBV19 and TRBJ1-2; D is perhaps TRBD1 (6 bases). This CDR3 contains 15 residues. Germline V CDR1 and CDR2: LNHDA, SQIVND (reference sequence). Trimming pared 3 bases from V and 6 bases from J, leaving 17 bases between. As DNA, the CDR3 is TGTGCCAGTAGTATGCTATACAGGGCAGAGAATGGCTACACCTTC. Its translation: CASSMLYRAENGYTF.

The table lists this clone with a few counts. The chain recombines TRBV11-2 with TRBJ2-3; D may be TRBD2 (5 bases). Germline CDR1 is SGHAT and CDR2 is FQNNGV. V lost 6 bases and J 0 bases, leaving 16 bases between the germline ends. This CDR3 is 16 amino acids long. The CDR3 DNA reads TGTGCCAGCAGGGCGTTAGTAGCGAGTAGCACAGATACGCAGTATTTT. Translation gives CASRALVASSTDTQYF.

This sequence joins TRBV27 and TRBJ1-1; D perhaps matches TRBD1 (6 bases). Germline V CDR1 and CDR2: MNHEY, SMNVEV (reference sequence). The V and J ends lost 4 bases and 6 bases respectively, with 21 bases between them. The CDR3 loop spans 16 amino acids. The CDR3: CASSSHTGLRGAEAFF. The CDR3 DNA follows: TGTGCCAGCAGTTCCCATACAGGGTTACGGGGGGCTGAAGCTTTCTTT.

The CDR3 DNA reads as TGTGCCAGCAGCCCCGGGACTAGCGGGGGGGCAGAGACCCAGTACTTC. Protein: CASSPGTSGGAETQYF. This sequence joins TRBV5-4 and TRBJ2-5; 16 positions agree with TRBD2. The J segment lost 4 bases and the V segment lost 4 bases, leaving 4 bases of the junction unmatched. Germline-derived CDR1 and CDR2 are SGHNT and YYREEE (reference sequence). The CDR3 has 16 residues.

This clone has a handful of counts. The chain has TRBV5-6 and TRBJ2-1; D may be TRBD2 (5 bases). This CDR3 is 13 amino acids long. Trimming took 5 bases from V and 6 from J, leaving 12 bases between them. CDR1 SGHDT and CDR2 YYEEEE come from the germline V gene. CDR3 DNA: TGTGCCAGCAGTTTTACCCGGGGCAATGAGCAGTTCTTC. It codes for CASSFTRGNEQFF. Full variable domain (rest looked up from reference TRBV5-6 and TRBJ2-1): DAGVTQSPTHLIKTRGQQVTLRCSPKSGHDTVSWYQQALGQGPQFIFQYYEEEERQRGNFPDRFSGHQFPNYSSELNVNALLLGDSALYLCASSFTRGNEQFFGPGTRLTVL.

The V gene is TRBV5-1, the J gene TRBJ1-6, with D unresolved. The V and J ends lost 0 bases and 9 bases respectively, with 16 bases between them. The germline CDR1 and CDR2 sequences are SGHRS and YFSETQ. The CDR3 consists of 16 residues. The CDR3 region has the DNA TGCGCCAGCAGCTTGGCCGAGGGCAGCCTTAGTTCACCCCTCCACTTT. The encoded protein is CASSLAEGSLSSPLHF. The full variable domain, with the rest looked up from reference TRBV5-1 and TRBJ1-6, is KAGVTQTPRYLIKTRGQQVTLSCSPISGHRSVSWYQQTPGQGLQFLFEYFSETQRNKGNFPGRFSGRQFSNSRSEMNVSTLELGDSALYLCASSLAEGSLSSPLHFGNGTRLTVT.

The chain recombines TRBV4-2 with TRBJ2-4, with TRBD2 matching over 10 bases. CDR1 is LGHNA and CDR2 is YNFKEQ in the germline V gene. Trimming cost V 1 base and J 5 bases; bases outside gene matches: 5. This CDR3 has 16 amino acids. CDR3 amino acids: CASSQGASGGENIQYF. The CDR3, as DNA: TGTGCCAGCAGCCAAGGGGCTAGCGGGGGCGAAAACATTCAGTACTTC.

The chain uses TRBV30 and TRBJ1-4, with 8 bases fitting TRBD1. V lost 5 bases to trimming and J lost 7 bases; unmatched junction nucleotides: 9. Germline values: CDR1 GTSNPN, CDR2 SVGIG (reference sequence). The CDR3 consists of 14 residues. The CDR3 sequence: CAWRSTGASEKLFF. DNA of the CDR3: TGTGCCTGGCGATCGACAGGGGCCAGTGAAAAACTGTTTTTT. Together with reference TRBV30 and TRBJ1-4, the CDR3 gives the full variable domain: SQTIHQWPATLVQPVGSPLSLECTVEGTSNPNLYWYRQAAGRGLQLLFYSVGIGQISSEVPQNLSASRPQDRQFILSSKKLLLSDSGFYLCAWRSTGASEKLFFGSGTQLSVL.

The table lists this clone with many counts. The germline gene is not matched at one end of the junction; a read error may be the cause. The chain recombines TRBV3-1 (or the pseudogene TRBV3-2) with TRBJ2-1; TRBD2 matches at 14 bases. This CDR3 is built from 17 residues. Germline CDR1 is LGHDT and CDR2 is YNNKEL (reference sequence). CDR3 sequence reads: CASRQGLAGGSYNEQFF. The CDR3 region has the DNA TGTGCCAGCAGACAAGGACTAGCGGGGGGCTCCTACAATGAGCAGTTCTTC.

V usage is TRBV6-1 and J usage is TRBJ2-7; 7 bases match TRBD1. J was trimmed by 1 base and V by 2 bases; bases with no gene match: 5. Germline V CDR1 and CDR2: MNHNS, SASEGT. CDR3 length: 15 residues. Written as DNA, the CDR3 is TGTGCCAGCAGTGAACGGGACAGTGCATCCTACGAGCAGTACTTC. Translation gives CASSERDSASYEQYF.

V and J are TRBV3-1 (or the pseudogene TRBV3-2) and TRBJ1-1; D may be TRBD1 (5 bases). CDR1 and CDR2 (germline): LGHDT, YNNKEL (reference sequence). Trimming pared 4 bases from V and 5 bases from J, leaving 11 bases between. The CDR3 loop spans 13 amino acids. In DNA, the CDR3 is TGTGCCAGCAGCCTCTTAGGGGTGACTGAAGCTTTCTTT. This translates into CASSLLGVTEAFF.

The V and J genes are TRBV5-1 and TRBJ1-2; possible D gene TRBD1, 5 bases. In germline, CDR1 is SGHRS, CDR2 YFSETQ. Trimming removed 0 bases at V and 3 bases at J, with 12 bases between. The CDR3 extends over 15 amino acids. CDR3 loop: CASSLDGTGHYGYTF. CDR3 coding DNA: TGCGCCAGCAGCTTGGATGGTACAGGTCACTATGGCTACACCTTC.